The 22 T cell receptor beta chains presented below share a single source sample, sequenced in a study of blood T cell repertoires in COVID-19. Clones were read by immunoSEQ multiplex PCR, and TCRdb kept only the in-frame ones, dropping some. This table has some 31,000 clones, 85% appearing once. The sample taken for sequencing was peripheral blood. The origin of the receptors is a human donor with acute or convalescent COVID-19. The donor label of this sample is uncertain.

The gene calls are TRBV20-1 and TRBJ1-2; 7 bases agree with TRBD1. Trimming took 5 bases from V and 13 from J; bases not matched to a gene: 10. Germline V CDR1 and CDR2: DFQATT, SNEGSKA (reference sequence). This CDR3 is built from 11 residues. CDR3 sequence reads: CSAPRQGAVTF. The CDR3 DNA is TGCAGTGCTCCCCGACAGGGAGCCGTCACCTTC.

V is TRBV9 and J is TRBJ2-2, with D possibly being TRBD1 (7 bases). The length of the CDR3 is 16 residues. Germline V lookup: CDR1 SGDLS, CDR2 YYNGEE. The V end lost 2 bases, the J end lost 3 bases, and 14 bases lay between the germline ends. The DNA for the CDR3 is TGTGCCAGCAGCGTCAGGGGGGCGCGGGACACCGGGGAGCTGTTTTTT. Translation gives CASSVRGARDTGELFF.

The V and J genes are TRBV12-3 or TRBV12-4 and TRBJ1-1; D not certain. The CDR3 is 13 amino acids. The V end was cut by 6 bases, the J end by 7 bases, with 15 bases between. CDR3 sequence: CASRAREAGEAFF. The CDR3 region has the DNA TGTGCCAGCAGGGCCCGGGAGGCGGGTGAAGCTTTCTTT.

The gene calls are TRBV30 and TRBJ2-1, with 9 bases matching TRBD1. The CDR3 extends over 13 amino acids. The trim removed 3 bases at V and 7 bases at J, leaving 4 bases unmatched. Germline CDR1 GTSNPN, CDR2 SVGIG (reference sequence). The CDR3 is CAWRGTGNNEQFF. CDR3 DNA: TGTGCCTGGAGGGGGACAGGGAATAATGAGCAGTTCTTC.

J is TRBJ2-3 and V is TRBV9; D remains unclear. Looked up from germline, CDR1 is SGDLS and CDR2 is YYNGEE. V lost 1 base and J lost 4, with 4 bases in between. The CDR3 is 12 residues long. In DNA form, the CDR3 reads TGTGCCAGCAGCGTATCTGCAGATACGCAGTATTTT. It encodes CASSVSADTQYF.

This rearrangement joins TRBV10-3 to TRBJ2-1; 7 positions agree with TRBD2. V dropped 6 bases and J dropped 0; count of bases not matched to a gene: 17. Germline V gene lookup returns CDR1 ENHRY and CDR2 SYGVKD. CDR3 length equals 19 residues. The CDR3, as DNA: TGTGCCATCAGCAATTTCCCCGCGACTAGCACGAGCTCCTACAATGAGCAGTTCTTC. Protein: CAISNFPATSTSSYNEQFF.

This clone was detected only once. The chain employs TRBV5-1 and TRBJ2-1; 7 bases agree with TRBD2. The CDR3 has 12 residues. V lost 4 bases and J lost 5; bases outside the gene matches: 0. The germline V gene encodes CDR1 SGHRS and CDR2 YFSETQ. The CDR3, as DNA: TGCGCCAGCAGCGGGGGGGACAATGAGCAGTTCTTC. Translation gives CASSGGDNEQFF. The variable domain in full, with the rest retrieved from reference TRBV5-1 and TRBJ2-1, is KAGVTQTPRYLIKTRGQQVTLSCSPISGHRSVSWYQQTPGQGLQFLFEYFSETQRNKGNFPGRFSGRQFSNSRSEMNVSTLELGDSALYLCASSGGDNEQFFGPGTRLTVL.

This chain joins TRBV15 and TRBJ1-2; 7 bases map to TRBD1. Germline assignment: CDR1 LNHNV and CDR2 YYDKDF (reference sequence). The CDR3 has 15 amino acids. With 3 bases clipped from V and 4 bases from J, the junction kept 8 bases outside the gene matches. The CDR3 region has the DNA TGTGCCACCAGCAGCAGGGGGGCGGTAGGCTATGGCTACACCTTC. The encoded protein is CATSSRGAVGYGYTF.

This chain joins TRBV28 and TRBJ1-2; TRBD1 matches 8 bases. Germline-derived CDR1 and CDR2 are MDHEN and SYDVKM. After removal of 4 bases from V and 7 bases from J, the junction contained 8 bases not matched to a gene. The CDR3 length is 14 residues. The CDR3 protein is CASSSGGALSGYTF. CDR3 coding DNA: TGTGCCAGCAGTTCAGGGGGCGCCTTGAGTGGCTACACCTTC.

The chain recombines TRBV27 with TRBJ2-2; D possibly corresponds to TRBD2 (6 bases). The length of the CDR3 is 15 residues. Trimming removed 5 bases from V and 5 bases from J, with 15 bases in between. Germline CDR1 and CDR2: MNHEY and SMNVEV (reference sequence). The CDR3 DNA reads as TGTGCCAGCAGTGCCGGGACTTTAGGGACCGGGGAGCTGTTTTTT. Encoded protein: CASSAGTLGTGELFF.

The chain combines TRBV28 with TRBJ1-6; 7 nucleotides match TRBD1. This CDR3 comprises 15 residues. J was trimmed by 5 bases and V by 6 bases; bases with no gene match: 7. The germline CDR1 and CDR2 sequences are MDHEN and SYDVKM. CDR3 sequence: CASSPRQGNNSPLHF. The DNA for the CDR3 is TGTGCCAGCAGCCCAAGACAGGGCAATAATTCACCCCTCCACTTT.

The rearrangement joins TRBV5-6 to TRBJ1-2, with 7 bases aligning to TRBD1. The germline gives CDR1 SGHDT, CDR2 YYEEEE. There are 13 residues in the CDR3. Germline trimming cut 4 bases from V and 3 bases from J; bases unmatched to any gene: 3. The CDR3 region is CASSVDRDYGYTF. CDR3 DNA: TGTGCCAGCAGCGTCGACAGGGACTATGGCTACACCTTC.

The chain combines TRBV4-2 with TRBJ1-2; no clear D. The CDR3 contains 16 residues. Trimming pared 0 bases from V and 2 bases from J, leaving 13 bases between. Germline V CDR1 and CDR2: LGHNA, YNFKEQ. Written as DNA, the CDR3 is TGTGCCAGCAGCCAAGAACAGAACCTCCCAAACTATGGCTACACCTTC. It encodes CASSQEQNLPNYGYTF.

V usage is TRBV29-1 and J usage is TRBJ2-7; 11 nucleotides line up with TRBD2. CDR1 is SQVTM and CDR2 is ANQGSEA in the germline V gene. The CDR3 extends over 13 amino acids. Trimming removed 7 bases from V and 4 bases from J; junction bases left unmatched: 6. This CDR3 is CSEPLAGVYEQYF. CDR3 nucleotides: TGCAGCGAACCACTAGCGGGAGTTTACGAGCAGTACTTC.

The count of this clone is one. V usage is TRBV11-3 and J usage is TRBJ2-5, with D possibly matching TRBD2 (6 bases). The CDR3 has 11 amino acids. V was pared by 8 bases and J by 2 bases, with 6 bases between. Germline V gene lookup returns CDR1 SGHNT and CDR2 YENEEA. The CDR3: CASGTQETQYF. The CDR3 region has the DNA TGTGCCAGCGGGACTCAAGAGACCCAGTACTTC. The full variable domain, in which reference TRBV11-3 and TRBJ2-5 provide the parts outside the CDR3, is EAGVVQSPRYKIIEKKQPVAFWCNPISGHNTLYWYLQNLGQGPELLIRYENEEAVDDSQLPKDRFSAERLKGVDSTLKIQPAELGDSAVYLCASGTQETQYFGPGTRLLVL.

V gene TRBV11-3 combines with J gene TRBJ2-7; D gene uncertain. The CDR3 consists of 12 residues. CDR1 and CDR2 (germline): SGHNT, YENEEA. The ends were cut back, 2 bases at V and 3 bases at J, with 5 bases in the middle. The CDR3 DNA follows: TGTGCCAGCAGCTTACAGGACTACGAGCAGTACTTC. It yields the protein CASSLQDYEQYF.

This chain joins TRBV3-1 (or the pseudogene TRBV3-2) and TRBJ1-3; tentatively, D is TRBD1 (6 bases). Germline CDR1 and CDR2: LGHDT and YNNKEL (reference sequence). Trimming stripped 4 bases from V and 3 bases from J, with 22 bases between. This CDR3 is 18 amino acids long. CDR3 protein: CASSLGTGSPFVGNTIYF. The DNA for the CDR3 is TGTGCCAGCAGCCTTGGAACAGGGAGCCCATTCGTTGGAAACACCATATATTTT.

This chain connects TRBV3-1 (or the pseudogene TRBV3-2) to TRBJ2-3, with 7 bases aligning to TRBD2. The CDR3 loop spans 16 amino acids. CDR1 is LGHDT and CDR2 is YNNKEL in the germline V gene (reference sequence). V lost 2 bases to trimming and J lost 1 base; unmatched junction nucleotides: 6. The CDR3 DNA is TGTGCCAGCAGCCAAACCTGGGAGGGAGGCACAGATACGCAGTATTTT. It yields the protein CASSQTWEGGTDTQYF.

The rearrangement joins TRBV18 to TRBJ1-6, with D unresolved. This CDR3 region has 18 residues. The V and J ends lost 3 bases and 5 bases respectively, with 20 bases between them. CDR1 is KGHSH and CDR2 is LQKENI in the germline V gene. CDR3 sequence reads: CASSPRTLSGSDNSPLHF. The CDR3 coding sequence is TGTGCCAGCTCACCGAGAACCCTTTCAGGATCCGATAATTCACCCCTCCACTTT.

The chain couples TRBV7-6 to TRBJ1-4; 8 nucleotides agree with TRBD1. The ends lost 5 bases at V and 6 bases at J; junction bases unmatched: 11. CDR1 and CDR2 (germline): SGHVS, FNYEAQ. The length of the CDR3 is 16 residues. The CDR3 loop reads CASSPEPQGAHEKLFF. The DNA for the CDR3 is TGTGCCAGCAGCCCTGAACCTCAGGGGGCTCATGAAAAACTGTTTTTT.

The CDR3 region is CASSETLAGGMEQYF. CDR3 DNA sequence: TGTGCCAGCAGTGAAACCCTAGCGGGAGGCATGGAGCAGTACTTC. The chain couples TRBV2 to TRBJ2-7; 11 bases are shared with TRBD2. Trimming cost V 2 bases and J 7 bases; bases outside gene matches: 7. CDR1 SNHLY and CDR2 FYNNEI come from the germline V gene. The CDR3 loop spans 15 amino acids.

The rearrangement joins TRBV2 to TRBJ2-7, with TRBD2 as a possible D gene (6 bases). The ends were cut back, 3 bases at V and 0 bases at J, with 15 bases in the middle. Germline lookup yields CDR1 SNHLY and CDR2 FYNNEI. The CDR3 runs to 16 residues. The CDR3 nucleotides are TGTGCCAGCAGTGACCCTAGCGTATCATACTCCTACGAGCAGTACTTC. It codes for CASSDPSVSYSYEQYF. The complete variable domain, with remaining parts taken from reference TRBV2 and TRBJ2-7, reads EPEVTQTPSHQVTQMGQEVILRCVPISNHLYFYWYRQILGQKVEFLVSFYNNEISEKSEIFDDQFSVERPDGSNFTLKIRSTKLEDSAMYFCASSDPSVSYSYEQYFGPGTRLTVT.